The 21 T cell receptor beta chains presented below share a single source sample, sequenced in a study of blood T cells in healthy people across ages. Using a J-beta primer mix together with a sample-barcoded 5' primer, a second PCR was run for roughly 6 to 11 cycles. TCRdb reprocessed the 5' RACE reads via MiXCR and lists one record per CDR3 protein. The sample yields about a million distinct CDR3 sequences, about 53% seen once. Sequenced material: blood. Source of these receptors: a woman aged 55-69 years in good health.

The V call is TRBV7-9, the J call TRBJ2-5; D is uncertain. CDR1 and CDR2 (germline): SEHNR, FQNEAQ (reference sequence). Trimming took 1 base from V and 4 from J, leaving 22 bases between them. CDR3 length equals 18 residues. CDR3 DNA sequence: TGTGCCAGCAGCTTAGTCCCCTCTTCCCTAACTGACCGAGAGACCCAGTACTTC. It specifies CASSLVPSSLTDRETQYF. Complete variable domain (other parts from reference TRBV7-9 and TRBJ2-5): DTGVSQNPRHKITKRGQNVTFRCDPISEHNRLYWYRQTLGQGPEFLTYFQNEAQLEKSRLLSDRFSAERPKGSFSTLEIQRTEQGDSAMYLCASSLVPSSLTDRETQYFGPGTRLLVL.

This clonotype has more than one count but fewer than ten. The rearrangement joins TRBV4-1 to TRBJ2-7; 8 positions agree with TRBD2. This CDR3 has 15 amino acids. V lost 0 bases and J lost 8; bases outside the gene matches: 9. Per the germline V gene, CDR1 is MGHRA and CDR2 is YSYEKL. The CDR3 DNA reads as TGCGCCAGCAGCCAAGAAGGAAGCGGGAGTTATAAGCAGTACTTC. Protein sequence: CASSQEGSGSYKQYF.

This clonotype showed up just a few times. The rearrangement joins TRBV2 to TRBJ2-3, with D possibly TRBD2 on 6 matching bases. In germline, CDR1 is SNHLY, CDR2 FYNNEI. Trimming shortened V by 1 base and J by 8 bases, and 10 bases separated the two germline ends. The CDR3 is made up of 13 amino acids. The chain's CDR3 is CASSEGDSGTQYF. CDR3 DNA: TGTGCCAGCAGTGAAGGGGACTCTGGTACGCAGTATTTT.

The chain is built from TRBV25-1 and TRBJ1-6, with TRBD1 matching 7 bases. The length of the CDR3 is 14 residues. The V gene's germline CDR1 is MGHDK and CDR2 SYGVNS. The V gene end was trimmed by 1 base and the J gene end by 14 bases; junction bases not matched to a gene: 8. DNA of the CDR3: TGTGCCAGCAGTGAATTTCAGGGGGTTGAGTCCCTCCACTTT. As protein: CASSEFQGVESLHF.

The gene calls are TRBV6-2 or TRBV6-3 and TRBJ1-5; maybe TRBD1 (5 bases). Germline CDR1 and CDR2: MNHEY and SVGEGT. Trimming stripped 7 bases from V and 4 bases from J, with 8 bases between. This CDR3 spans 12 amino acids. Here the CDR3 DNA reads TGTGCCAGCACCGACAGAAATCAGCCCCAGCATTTT. This gives the protein CASTDRNQPQHF.

In this sample, this clonotype turned up a few times. V gene TRBV30 combines with J gene TRBJ2-2; D unclear. CDR1 GTSNPN and CDR2 SVGIG come from the germline V gene (reference sequence). V lost 3 bases, J lost 7 bases, and 12 bases lay in between. There are 13 residues in the CDR3. The CDR3 loop reads CAWSRGYIGELFF. CDR3 nucleotide sequence: TGTGCCTGGAGCCGCGGATATATCGGGGAGCTGTTTTTT.

This clonotype was seen a handful of times. The CDR3 loop is CASSRDSPTNYEQYF. CDR3 sequence (DNA): TGTGCCAGCAGTCGGGACTCCCCAACGAACTACGAGCAGTACTTC. The J gene is TRBJ2-7, the V gene TRBV12-3 or TRBV12-4, with D perhaps TRBD2 (6 bases). The CDR3 is made up of 15 amino acids. The ends were cut back, 5 bases at V and 3 bases at J, with 17 bases in the middle.

Regarding this clonotype: The junction shows a germline mismatch at one end, possibly a read error. The chain recombines TRBV7-2 with TRBJ2-7; weak D call: TRBD2 (5 bases). CDR3 length: 17 residues. Germline V lookup: CDR1 SGHTA, CDR2 FQGNSA. The CDR3: CASSPRRADSSSDEQYF. The CDR3 DNA is TGTGCCAGCAGCCCCCGGCGGGCCGACTCAAGCTCCGACGAGCAGTACTTC.

V usage is TRBV20-1 and J usage is TRBJ2-1; D is unclear. Trimming left V 5 bases short and J 5 bases short, with 13 bases between. Looked up from germline, CDR1 is DFQATT and CDR2 is SNEGSKA (reference sequence). The CDR3 loop spans 13 amino acids. CDR3 bases: TGCAGTGCTCCGATAGGGTGGGACAATGAGCAGTTCTTC. Protein product: CSAPIGWDNEQFF.

J is TRBJ2-7 and V is TRBV4-1; possible D gene TRBD2, 6 bases. Germline V lookup: CDR1 MGHRA, CDR2 YSYEKL. V was cut by 8 bases and J by 3 bases, with 14 bases left in between. CDR3 length: 13 amino acids. CDR3 in DNA: TGCGCCAGCCAGGGACTTATGAGCTACGAGCAGTACTTC. Protein product: CASQGLMSYEQYF.

This chain uses TRBV20-1 with TRBJ1-2, with unresolved D. The germline V gene encodes CDR1 DFQATT and CDR2 SNEGSKA (reference sequence). With 0 bases removed from V and 0 bases from J, the gap between germline ends came to 17 bases. The CDR3 spans 17 residues. The DNA for the CDR3 is TGCAGTGCTAGAGATGTTGATAACGGATCGGCTAACTATGGCTACACCTTC. This gives the protein CSARDVDNGSANYGYTF.

V usage is TRBV29-1 and J usage is TRBJ1-2; D possibly corresponds to TRBD1 (5 bases). This CDR3 has 12 residues. Germline V gives CDR1 SQVTM, CDR2 ANQGSEA. Deletions cut 5 bases from V and 3 bases from J, with 10 bases between. The CDR3 DNA is TGCAGCGTTTCGGACACCTACTATGGCTACACCTTC. It specifies CSVSDTYYGYTF.

CDR3 amino acids: CASSYSTGEAFF. The CDR3 DNA reads TGTGCCAGCAGTTACTCGACGGGTGAAGCTTTCTTT. V usage is TRBV6-5 and J usage is TRBJ1-1; D not resolved. The CDR3 loop spans 12 amino acids. V was trimmed by 0 bases and J by 7 bases, leaving 6 bases between them. CDR1 is MNHEY and CDR2 is SVGAGI in the germline V gene.

The chain couples TRBV6-5 to TRBJ1-1; unclear D gene. Trimming cost V 0 bases and J 5 bases, with 7 bases left between them. Germline CDR1 reads MNHEY; CDR2 reads SVGAGI. The CDR3 extends over 13 amino acids. The DNA of the CDR3 is TGTGCCAGCAGTTACTCTGAATTTACTGAAGCTTTCTTT. It encodes CASSYSEFTEAFF.

The chain is built from TRBV9 and TRBJ2-5, with TRBD2 identical over 13 bases. Losses at the gene ends were 2 bases for V and 11 bases for J; bases not matched to a gene: 15. The CDR3 consists of 17 residues. Germline V CDR1 and CDR2: SGDLS, YYNGEE. CDR3 in DNA: TGTGCCAGCAGCGTTGGACTAGCGGGAGATAGGATAAATGAGCAGTACTTC. This gives the protein CASSVGLAGDRINEQYF. Variable domain in full (rest from reference TRBV9 and TRBJ2-5): DSGVTQTPKHLITATGQRVTLRCSPRSGDLSVYWYQQSLDQGLQFLIQYYNGEERAKGNILERFSAQQFPDLHSELNLSSLELGDSALYFCASSVGLAGDRINEQYFGPGTRLLVL.

The chain recombines TRBV6-6 with TRBJ2-3; a weak D match, TRBD2 (5 bases). Germline CDR1 is MNHNY and CDR2 is SVGAGI (reference sequence). CDR3 length: 13 amino acids. V lost 9 bases and J 0 bases, leaving 10 bases between the germline ends. The CDR3 here is CASWGASTDTQYF. The CDR3 DNA sequence: TGTGCCAGTTGGGGAGCTAGCACAGATACGCAGTATTTT.

This chain uses TRBV10-3 with TRBJ1-1; D ambiguous. Germline CDR1 ENHRY, CDR2 SYGVKD. The CDR3 has 11 residues. Trimming pared 1 base from V and 4 bases from J, leaving 1 base between. In nucleotides, the CDR3 is TGTGCCATCAGTGAGTTCACTGAAGCTTTCTTT. Translating gives CAISEFTEAFF.

This clonotype was observed a few times. An end of the junction differs from the germline gene, which may be a read error. The rearrangement uses TRBV29-1 and TRBJ2-5; D not certain. The CDR3 is made up of 11 amino acids. Germline assignment: CDR1 SQVTM and CDR2 ANQGSEA. The CDR3 region has the DNA TGCAGCATTGACCGAGGAGAGACCCAGTACTTC. It translates to CSIDRGETQYF.

Concerning this clonotype itself: No DNA is shown, since the ends of the CDR3 on it are uncertain; the CDR3 is the one TCRdb lists. The chain is built from TRBV4-1 and TRBJ2-7; TRBD2, the table's D call, was not compared with the DNA. The CDR3 comprises 17 residues, both ends counted. Germline loops: CDR1 MGHRA, CDR2 YSYEKL. CDR3 in amino acids: CASSQVVAGGSSYERYF.

V usage is TRBV27 and J usage is TRBJ2-1, with 10 bases lining up with TRBD2. Germline V gene sequence: CDR1 MNHEY, CDR2 SMNVEV (reference sequence). This CDR3 is 17 amino acids long. V was clipped by 6 bases and J by 2 bases; unmatched bases: 10. This CDR3 reads CASRKRTSGDTYNEQFF. In nucleotides, the CDR3 is TGTGCCAGCAGAAAACGGACTAGCGGCGACACCTACAATGAGCAGTTCTTC.

This clonotype was counted only a few times. The chain carries TRBV27 and TRBJ2-7, with a weak D call TRBD2 (6 bases). Germline V gene lookup returns CDR1 MNHEY and CDR2 SMNVEV (reference sequence). The CDR3 sequence is 13 residues long. V dropped 6 bases and J dropped 0 bases, with 9 bases sitting between them. As DNA, the CDR3 is TGTGCCAGCAGCCGACTAGTCTCCTACGAGCAGTACTTC. Translating gives CASSRLVSYEQYF.